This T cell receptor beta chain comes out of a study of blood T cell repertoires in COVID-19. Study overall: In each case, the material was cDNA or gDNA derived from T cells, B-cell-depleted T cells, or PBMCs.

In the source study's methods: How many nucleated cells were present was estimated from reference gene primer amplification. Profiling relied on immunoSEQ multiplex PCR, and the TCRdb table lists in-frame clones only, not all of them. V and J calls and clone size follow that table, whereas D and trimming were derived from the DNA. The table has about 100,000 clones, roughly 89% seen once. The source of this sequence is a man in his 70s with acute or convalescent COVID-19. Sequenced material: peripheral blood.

As DNA, the CDR3 is TGTGCCAGCTCACCACGACAGGGATACTCCTACGAGCAGTACTTC. It encodes CASSPRQGYSYEQYF. The chain links TRBV18 to TRBJ2-7; 7 bases agree with TRBD1. CDR3 length equals 15 residues. The J segment lost 0 bases and the V segment lost 1 base, leaving 3 bases of the junction unmatched. CDR1 is KGHSH, CDR2 LQKENI, per germline.